This entry lists 2 T cell receptor beta chains sequenced from one sample in a study of shared clonotypes between healthy human individuals. TCRdb keeps only in-frame clones here, not all; method: immunoSEQ multiplex PCR. Seen here are 650,000 to 750,000 clones, approximately 79% observed once, and the top ten hold around 1.8%. The sequenced sample consisted of memory CD4+ T cells sorted from blood. Described subset: CD45RA-negative fraction. All receptors come from a woman in her twenties or thirties in good health.

This clone was detected only a few times. V gene TRBV2 combines with J gene TRBJ2-3; 16 nucleotides agree with TRBD2. The CDR3 is made up of 21 amino acids. Germline V gene lookup returns CDR1 SNHLY and CDR2 FYNNEI. Trimming at V came to 6 bases and at J to 1 base, leaving 16 bases not matched to a gene. This CDR3 reads CASRPGLAGGPIWSGTDTQYF. CDR3 nucleotide sequence: TGTGCCAGCAGGCCGGGACTAGCGGGAGGGCCTATATGGAGCGGCACAGATACGCAGTATTTT.

In its sample, this clone was seen a few times. V and J are TRBV7-3 and TRBJ2-7; a possible D gene is TRBD1 (6 bases). CDR3 length: 14 residues. Trimming left V 5 bases short and J 1 base short, with 12 bases between. Germline CDR1 is SGHTA and CDR2 is FQGTGA. The CDR3 nucleotides are TGTGCCAGCAGCCTACTGACAGGTTCCTACGAGCAGTACTTC. Translation gives CASSLLTGSYEQYF.